This TCR beta chain was observed in a study of T cell responses to AZD1222 COVID-19 vaccine. Whole-study results and caveats: It was only a handful of AZD1222 recipients who were seropositive at baseline. Increases in Spike-specific TCR breadth and depth were seen after two AZD1222 doses.

Method: immunoSEQ multiplex PCR; TCRdb's copy keeps in-frame clones and lacks some. The sample yields some 140,000 clones, less than 95% seen once. CDR1 and CDR2 from the germline V gene are MNHEY and SVGAGI. The junction had 9 bases not matched to a gene; V was cut back by 7 bases and J by 4 bases. This CDR3 comprises 15 residues. This clone was seen a few times. The target antigen is unknown. The sample consisted of peripheral blood, taken on day 0 of AZD1222 vaccination. The chain is built from TRBV6-5 and TRBJ2-1; 8 bases fit TRBD2. This TCR was sampled from an adult in good health. The CDR3: CASTRFGGGYNEQFF. CDR3 DNA: TGTGCCAGCACCCGGTTCGGCGGGGGGTACAATGAGCAGTTCTTC.